Described below is a single T cell receptor beta chain sequence and its context. The specificity of this receptor is unknown. Base qualities are not provided; no much larger clone lies one nucleotide away. This entry comes from a study of shared clonotypes between healthy human individuals (TCRdb year 2020). The study in broad terms: A couple of women and a few men aged 18 to 49 years were included in the cohort. Per donor, three plates each were used for CD4 naive and CD4 memory, two for CD8 naive, and one for CD8 memory. To estimate repertoire size and how much clonotype sharing occurs between individuals, the study deeply sequenced the blood TCR repertoires of roughly 5 healthy adults. To increase sequencing depth and limit assay-specific biases, different laboratories used diverse techniques to prepare libraries and sequence TCR repertoires. Per donor, leukapheresis produced somewhere between about 0.94 and 9.5 billion PBMCs. Overall study outcomes, separate from this receptor: Only blood was sampled, and tissue TCR repertoires likely differ from those in blood. Rarefaction of sorted-subset datasets indicated incomplete sequencing despite the large sequencing depth. Across four donors, approximately 4.6% of naive CD4, approximately 4% of naive CD8, about 2.3% of memory CD4, and about 0.4% of memory CD8 clonotypes were shared. Compared with non-shared clonotypes, clonotypes shared by all four sorted-subset donors had higher generation probabilities. Larger estimated clonotype richness was generally found for naive subsets than for memory subsets. The genetic and exposure-history diversity represented was limited by the small number of donors. Based on pairwise subsampling, the degree of clonotype sharing among donors was expected to be affected by sequencing depth.

CDR1 SEHNR and CDR2 FQNEAQ are derived from the germline V gene (reference sequence). The CDR3 measures 16 amino acids from cysteine to phenylalanine. Left in the record is the CDR3 DNA by itself, 48 bases read in frame from the first base. Trimming at the junction amounts to 0 bases on V and 2 bases on J, and the germline ends lie 14 bases apart. Using the deep immunoSEQ assay, multiplex PCR amplified TCR CDR3 regions from genomic DNA. Extracted genomic DNA from each cell subset was distributed evenly across all wells of several immunoSEQ 96-well plates, and each plate was treated as a replicate. Each replicate PCR for sorted subsets received about 180 ng genomic DNA, equal to around 32,000 T cell genomes. The purified libraries were quantified using a Qubit 3.0 fluorometer, sized with a Bioanalyzer 2100, and then quantified again using the KAPA Library Quantification kit. Each immunoSEQ 96-well plate was sequenced on its own single-read 150-cycle Illumina NextSeq 550 flow cell. Concerning the study's data processing: Because the immunoSEQ output included only junctional sequences and no quality scores, the filtering could not be the same as the filtering used for full-length reads. To assign V/J genes and CDR3, sequences were annotated against IMGT germline references using PyIR, a Python wrapper for IgBLAST v1.9. Reads with weak V/J assignments (E-value above 1e-6), missing CDR3, stop codons, out-of-frame junctions, or ambiguous translated residues were removed. V3J clonotypes were defined as sequences sharing an identical inferred V gene, J gene, and CDR3 amino acid sequence. Percentage overlap between repertoires was computed as shared unique clonotypes divided by the size of the smaller repertoire. Repertoire richness was assessed with RTK rarefaction, the Chao1 estimator, and Recon v2.1 estimates of unobserved clonotypes. For all TCRbeta clonotypes obtained by the gDNA method from a handful of donors, generation probabilities were computed with OLGA. TCRdb obtained this table from immuneACCESS and retained in-frame rearrangements with V and J assigned. These tables miss some clones; where compared with another copy, unresolved V genes account for less than half of the shortfall, and the remainder is unexplained. V, J and clone size are taken as reported in that table, and D and trimming were inferred from the DNA itself. The sample contains about 320,000 clones, around 86% of them found a single time. The ten largest account for about 17% of the sample.

Donors were healthy HIV-negative adults with no recently reported acute infections or vaccinations. Every donor was a Caucasian adult living in Nashville, Tennessee, USA. CD8 memory samples consisted of magnetically selected CD45RO+ cells combined with CCR7-negative CD45RA+ effector memory (TemRA) cells. Blood was collected by leukapheresis, and PBMCs were isolated by Ficoll-Histopaque density gradient centrifugation and then cryopreserved in liquid nitrogen vapor phase. Analytical flow cytometry was used to check the purity and quantity of every magnetically sorted T cell population. Genomic DNA was isolated from every sorted fraction and measured by UV absorbance on a Nanodrop 2000c.

The specimen sequenced was memory CD8+ T cells sorted from blood. Read against the paper, the sample's cell subset or site label means: CD45RO+ cells pooled with CCR7-negative TemRA cells. The sequence is built from TRBV7-9 and TRBJ2-7; the D gene is perhaps TRBD1 or TRBD2, each of them matching over 6 bases. This sequence originates from a man younger than 30 in good health. The CDR3 loop reads CASSLARRDITYEQYF. The sequenced DNA is TGTGCCAGCAGCTTAGCACGGCGGGACATAACCTACGAGCAGTACTTC.